A selection of T cell receptor beta chains follows, all from one sample in a study of cytomegalovirus exposure and HLA in healthy donors. Generated by immunoSEQ multiplex PCR, the TCRdb table keeps only in-frame clones and is missing some. The sample yields about 130,000 clones, around 70% seen once. Sequenced: PBMCs. These receptors all stem from a male donor in good health and CMV-seronegative. Each CDR3 is given without its conserved first and last residue. Each record gives: V gene, D gene, CDR3 protein. D genes are given only for firm matches.

TRBV19 . ASSPLQGNYGYT
TRBV28 . ASSLTLNPYEQY
TRBV28 . ASSLSGIGGSNTGELF
TRBV7-3 TRBD1 ASSQTGGSYEQY
TRBV6-5 . ASSYSQGSQETQY
TRBV19 TRBD2 ASSTPSGSHNEQF
TRBV4-2 . ASSQDQGWFEAF
TRBV15 TRBD1 ATSRGDRGRGVIEKLF
TRBV28 TRBD1 ASSSPGQATYEQY
TRBV6-1 TRBD1 ASSKRETGGTEAF
TRBV6-5 TRBD1 ASRGQTNTEAF
TRBV19 TRBD1 ASSIERDREQY
TRBV5-8 TRBD1 ASSLDRGQGSYEQY
TRBV7-2 . ASSFSPETSYEQY
TRBV4-3 TRBD1 ASSQDGTGFSPLH
TRBV10-2 . VSSESGSTEAF
TRBV5-5 . ASSGDPRRTGELF
TRBV7-3 TRBD2 ASSLTSGTNTGELF
TRBV2 TRBD2 ASSGEGTGANVLT
TRBV28 TRBD2 ASIGLAGATGELF
TRBV7-9 . ASSRTGAKNIQY
TRBV7-7 . ASSLREQETQY
TRBV13 TRBD2 ASSGGTSGREDTQY
TRBV9 . ASSVAEGGPYEQY
TRBV7-6 TRBD1 ASSFNRDSQETQY
TRBV30 . AWSLGGANTEAF
TRBV19 TRBD2 ASSTTSGSYNEQF
TRBV19 TRBD1 ASKPGQGRNEQY
TRBV6-1 . ASTAIRQDSTQY
TRBV4-1 TRBD1 ASSQGTGAGSGNTIY
TRBV14 . ASSRRGMRETQY
TRBV7-6 TRBD2 ASSLTSGPNNEQF
TRBV11-2 . ASSLAVPDTQY
TRBV27 . ASGPTGPTYEQY
TRBV19 TRBD1 ASSKYRGDEKLF
TRBV11-2 . ASSSFLGGNTIY
TRBV2 . ASSEHGQYTNWNEQF
TRBV7-9 . ASSLGGGNQPQH
TRBV7-2 TRBD1 ASSATGTGGYEQY
TRBV7-2 . ASSPRGGAITGELF
TRBV9 TRBD1 ASSGDRGGTGELF
TRBV19 . ASSIRGDWYGYT
TRBV6-5 TRBD1 ASTSDRVPYEQY
TRBV2 . ASSPISDSAV
TRBV7-2 . ASSPRIAGSYEQY